This T cell receptor (beta chain) was sequenced in a study of cytomegalovirus exposure and HLA in healthy donors. The CDR3 covers 15 residues. In germline, CDR1 is GTSNPN, CDR2 SVGIG (reference sequence). With 3 bases removed from V and 2 bases from J, the gap between germline ends came to 15 bases. The PCR ran on 60 Vbeta and 13 Jbeta primers. The data were produced by immunoSEQ multiplex PCR, yet TCRdb's version contains in-frame clones alone and is incomplete. Among under 150,000 clones, over 60% were seen once, and the ten largest hold around 1.3%. The source is a male donor in good health and CMV-seropositive. This chain joins TRBV30 and TRBJ2-3; perhaps TRBD1 as D (5 bases). The sample taken for sequencing was PBMCs. The CDR3 region is CAWRRWQGATDTQYF. For the CDR3, the DNA is TGTGCCTGGAGGCGGTGGCAGGGTGCCACAGATACGCAGTATTTT.